The rows below give T cell receptor beta chains drawn from one sample of a study of monozygotic twins with inflammatory bowel disease. One entry per CDR3 protein, without DNA, is what TCRdb gives after re-calling the 5' RACE reads. Its listing shows approximately 400,000 distinct CDR3 sequences. Sequenced input: blood. These receptors were collected from a human donor with ulcerative colitis or Crohn's disease, or a healthy co-twin of an affected twin (not recorded which). The CDR3 runs from the conserved cysteine through the conserved F or W.

CDR3: CASSITGGDFHTQYF
J: TRBJ2-3
V: TRBV19

CDR3: CASSFGTGGNQPQHF
J: TRBJ1-5
V: TRBV12-3/TRBV12-4

CDR3: CASSLPRASGGQEQFF
J: TRBJ2-1
V: TRBV7-2

CDR3: CASIQRGQNTWELFF
J: TRBJ2-2
V: TRBV3-1

CDR3: CASSLHGMVSPLHF
J: TRBJ1-6
V: TRBV3-1

CDR3: CASTPGPQVGQPQHF
J: TRBJ1-5
V: TRBV19

CDR3: CAWSVSRTLNQPQHF
J: TRBJ1-5
V: TRBV30

CDR3: CSAKSLAGLNEQFF
J: TRBJ2-1
V: TRBV20-1

CDR3: CASSQTSGSTTDTQYF
J: TRBJ2-3
V: TRBV12-3/TRBV12-4

CDR3: CSAQIVSTEAFF
J: TRBJ1-1
V: TRBV20-1

CDR3: CASSLGPSNNEQFF
J: TRBJ2-1
V: TRBV4-1

CDR3: CATSVRDQETQYF
J: TRBJ2-5
V: TRBV24-1

CDR3: CASSLELATNEKLFF
J: TRBJ1-4
V: TRBV27

CDR3: CATTERGQGGYNEQFF
J: TRBJ2-1
V: TRBV10-3

CDR3: CSVNRLAGDTQYF
J: TRBJ2-3
V: TRBV29-1

CDR3: CAISPGAGATGGYEQYF
J: TRBJ2-7
V: TRBV10-3

CDR3: CAISPRSGTDLGVSYNEQFF
J: TRBJ2-1
V: TRBV10-3

CDR3: CASSHGTSGSEQFF
J: TRBJ2-1
V: TRBV11-2

CDR3: CSVEGTLADTQYF
J: TRBJ2-3
V: TRBV29-1

CDR3: CASGLANQQETQYF
J: TRBJ2-5
V: TRBV12-5

CDR3: CSASDNYSGANVLTF
J: TRBJ2-6
V: TRBV20-1

CDR3: CASTWTGGETQYF
J: TRBJ2-5
V: TRBV2

CDR3: CASSLAWGQEETQYF
J: TRBJ2-5
V: TRBV12-3/TRBV12-4

CDR3: CASSGGLLNTEAFF
J: TRBJ1-1
V: TRBV5-1

CDR3: CASSLEFGELFF
J: TRBJ2-2
V: TRBV5-1

CDR3: CASSYFGSSSGGPYNEQFF
J: TRBJ2-1
V: TRBV6-5

CDR3: CASSPQLVNEQFF
J: TRBJ2-1
V: TRBV5-1

CDR3: CASSLSESEKLFF
J: TRBJ1-4
V: TRBV5-1

CDR3: CASSSRDSFLSGNTIYF
J: TRBJ1-3
V: TRBV5-4

CDR3: CASSLEVGRGAYNEQFF
J: TRBJ2-1
V: TRBV7-2

CDR3: CASSLDWGSGEQFF
J: TRBJ2-1
V: TRBV11-2

CDR3: CASSSTGRNYGYTF
J: TRBJ1-2
V: TRBV4-2

CDR3: CASSQGTGDNYGYTF
J: TRBJ1-2
V: TRBV18

CDR3: CASRPGGTDTQYF
J: TRBJ2-3
V: TRBV12-3/TRBV12-4

CDR3: CASIFAPGSNTGELFF
J: TRBJ2-2
V: TRBV7-2

CDR3: CASSLGGASEQFF
J: TRBJ2-1
V: TRBV5-1

CDR3: CAISEAKAQETQYF
J: TRBJ2-5
V: TRBV10-3

CDR3: CASSSRTSGNEQFF
J: TRBJ2-1
V: TRBV5-4

CDR3: CASSPAPRGVDTQYF
J: TRBJ2-3
V: TRBV2

CDR3: CSVGQGGSQPQHF
J: TRBJ1-5
V: TRBV29-1

CDR3: CASSQEIWDRGRVEQFF
J: TRBJ2-1
V: TRBV4-1

CDR3: CASSVSGTTRTDTQYF
J: TRBJ2-3
V: TRBV5-1

CDR3: CASSYGGRVDEQYF
J: TRBJ2-7
V: TRBV6-6

CDR3: CSSTGDAEAFF
J: TRBJ1-1
V: TRBV29-1

CDR3: CASSSLSKTQYF
J: TRBJ2-5
V: TRBV27

CDR3: CASSLNRGLQNTIYF
J: TRBJ1-3
V: TRBV7-2

CDR3: CASSRQVSSTDTQYF
J: TRBJ2-3
V: TRBV12-3/TRBV12-4

CDR3: CASSSIGGGGQGGFATNEKLFF
J: TRBJ1-4
V: TRBV7-1

CDR3: CASSLSTPNSPLHF
J: TRBJ1-6
V: TRBV12-3/TRBV12-4

CDR3: CASSDQAGVGEQFF
J: TRBJ2-1
V: TRBV7-3

CDR3: CSALRDRERYEQYF
J: TRBJ2-7
V: TRBV20-1

CDR3: CASSLGQGVKPQHF
J: TRBJ1-5
V: TRBV12-3/TRBV12-4

CDR3: CASNTNTGELFF
J: TRBJ2-2
V: TRBV2

CDR3: CASSLRVETQYF
J: TRBJ2-5
V: TRBV12-3/TRBV12-4

CDR3: CASSLAGGPWGANVLTF
J: TRBJ2-6
V: TRBV5-6

CDR3: CASTPTAKGVKPFF
J: TRBJ1-1
V: TRBV19

CDR3: CATTGPLSFKSQHF
J: TRBJ1-5
V: TRBV28